This T cell receptor (beta chain) stems from a study of blood T cell repertoires in COVID-19. Looking at the study overall: The United States, Italy and Spain supplied acute and convalescent COVID-19 samples. PBMCs, B-cell-depleted T cells, or T cells were the source of the cDNA or gDNA that made up the material.

This CDR3 is 14 amino acids long. V lost 6 bases and J lost 5, with 17 bases in between. Germline V gene data show CDR1 as SNHLY and CDR2 as FYNNEI. Source study methods: Amplified reference gene primers provided the basis for estimating nucleated cell counts. The repertoire was sequenced with immunoSEQ multiplex PCR; TCRdb's copy has only in-frame clones and lacks some. V, J and clone size were drawn from that table, and D and trimming were deduced from the DNA. The sample shows 250,000 to 350,000 clones, 88% of them seen only once. Input material: peripheral blood. The chain employs TRBV2 and TRBJ2-7, with D perhaps matching TRBD2 (8 bases). This receptor was obtained from a woman in her twenties or thirties who had recovered from COVID-19. CDR3 bases: TGTGCCAGCAGAACAGGGGCGGGGGGCCACGAGCAGTACTTC. Translating gives CASRTGAGGHEQYF.